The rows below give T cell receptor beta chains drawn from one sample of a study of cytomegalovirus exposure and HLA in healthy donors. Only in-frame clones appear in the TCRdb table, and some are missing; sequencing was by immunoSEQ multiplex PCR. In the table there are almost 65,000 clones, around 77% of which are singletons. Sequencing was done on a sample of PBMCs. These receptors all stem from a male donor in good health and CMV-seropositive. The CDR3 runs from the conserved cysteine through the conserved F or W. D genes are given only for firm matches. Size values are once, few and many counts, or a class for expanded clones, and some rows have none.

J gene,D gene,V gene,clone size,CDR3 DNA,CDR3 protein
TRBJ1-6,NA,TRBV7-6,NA,TGTGCCAGCAGCTTAGCGAGGTCGGATGGAACCCTCCACTTT,CASSLARSDGTLHF
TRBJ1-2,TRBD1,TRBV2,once,TGTGCCAGCAGAGGTACCGGGACAGGGAGAAATGGCTACACCTTC,CASRGTGTGRNGYTF
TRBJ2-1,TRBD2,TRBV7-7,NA,TGTGCTAGCAGCTTAGGTCCAGCGGGGGACAATGAGCAGTTCTTC,CASSLGPAGDNEQFF
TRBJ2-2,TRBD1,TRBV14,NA,TGTGCCAGCAGCCAAGATGTTCCGGGACAGGCGACCGGGGAGCTGTTTTTT,CASSQDVPGQATGELFF
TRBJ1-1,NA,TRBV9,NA,TGTGCCAGCAGCCAGAGTGGGGGCGGCACTGAAGCTTTCTTT,CASSQSGGGTEAFF
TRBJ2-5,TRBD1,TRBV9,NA,TGTGCCAGCAGCGTAGGACAGGGCAACCAAGAGACCCAGTACTTC,CASSVGQGNQETQYF
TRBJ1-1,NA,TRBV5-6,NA,TGTGCCAGCAGCTTCGGGGTCACAAAAGCTTTCTTT,CASSFGVTKAFF
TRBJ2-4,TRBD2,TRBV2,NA,TGTGCCAGCAGTGAAACCCCACTAGCGGGGTTCGACATTCAGTACTTC,CASSETPLAGFDIQYF
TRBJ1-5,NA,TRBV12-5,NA,TGTGCTAGTGCCGCGGACAGAAATCAGCCCCAGCATTTT,CASAADRNQPQHF
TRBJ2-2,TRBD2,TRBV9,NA,TGTGCCAGCAGCGTCTCCAAGCGGGGCAACACCGGGGAGCTGTTTTTT,CASSVSKRGNTGELFF
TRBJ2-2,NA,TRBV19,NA,TGTGCCAGTAGCAGGGTTTTGAACACCGGGGAGCTGTTTTTT,CASSRVLNTGELFF
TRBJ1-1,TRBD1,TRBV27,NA,TGTGCCAGCAGTTTCTCGACAGGGAGGACCACTGAAGCTTTCTTT,CASSFSTGRTTEAFF
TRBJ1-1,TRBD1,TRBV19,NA,TGTGCCACCACCCCGGGACAGGGGAACACTGAAGCTTTCTTT,CATTPGQGNTEAFF
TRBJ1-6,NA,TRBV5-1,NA,TGCGCCAGCAGCTTGGGCTCGGGGTCAGATTCACCCCTCCACTTT,CASSLGSGSDSPLHF
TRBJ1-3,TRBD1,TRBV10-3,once,TGTGCCATCAGCAAACAGGGGGCGCCTGGAAACACCATATATTTT,CAISKQGAPGNTIYF
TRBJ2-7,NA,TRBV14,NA,TGTGCCAGCAGCCAAGTTCAGGGGTTTCCAGTCCACGAGCAGTACTTC,CASSQVQGFPVHEQYF
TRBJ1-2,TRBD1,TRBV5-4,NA,TGTGCCAGCAGCTTGGTCCGGGACAGGGGAGCCCGACTCGGCTACACCTTC,CASSLVRDRGARLGYTF
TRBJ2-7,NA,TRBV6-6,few,TGTGCCAGCAGTTACTCGAACGGGTTTGTTAACTACGAGCAGTACTTC,CASSYSNGFVNYEQYF
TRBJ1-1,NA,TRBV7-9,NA,TGTGCCAGCAGCCCTGACTCCCCGCTGGGGAACACTGAAGCTTTCTTT,CASSPDSPLGNTEAFF
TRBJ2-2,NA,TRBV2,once,TGTGCCAGCTGCCACCCGGGCCCCCGGGGATCCACCGGGGAGCTGTTTTTT,CASCHPGPRGSTGELFF
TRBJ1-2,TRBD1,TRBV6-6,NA,TGTGCCAGCAGTGGACGACAGGGGGCCTATGGCTACACCTTC,CASSGRQGAYGYTF
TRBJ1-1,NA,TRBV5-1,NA,TGCGCCAGCAGCTCCCTGACAGTGAACACTGAAGCTTTCTTT,CASSSLTVNTEAFF
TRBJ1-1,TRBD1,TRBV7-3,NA,TGTGCCAGCAGCAAAAACCGACAGGGAACCACCTCTGAAGCTTTCTTT,CASSKNRQGTTSEAFF
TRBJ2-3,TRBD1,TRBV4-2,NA,TGTGCCAGCAGCCAAGATCGGGGACAGGGGGCAGATACGCAGTATTTT,CASSQDRGQGADTQYF
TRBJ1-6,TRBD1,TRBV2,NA,TGTGCCAGCAGTGGACAGGGATATAATTCACCCCTCCACTTT,CASSGQGYNSPLHF
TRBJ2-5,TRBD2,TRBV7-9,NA,TGTGCCAGCAGCGCCCTAGCGGGGGGGCAGGAGACCCAGTACTTC,CASSALAGGQETQYF
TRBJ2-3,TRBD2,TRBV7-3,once,TGTGCCAGCAGCTTTGCGGGGGGCGGGACAAGCACAGATACGCAGTATTTT,CASSFAGGGTSTDTQYF
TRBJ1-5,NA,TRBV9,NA,TGTGCCAGCAGCGCAGGGCGAAATAGCAATCAGCCCCAGCATTTT,CASSAGRNSNQPQHF
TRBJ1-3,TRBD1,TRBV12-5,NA,TGTGCTAGCCGAACAGGGGACTCTGGAAACACCATATATTTT,CASRTGDSGNTIYF
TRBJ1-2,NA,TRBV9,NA,TGTGCCAGCAGCGTAGCCCCACAGGATGACGGCTACACCTTC,CASSVAPQDDGYTF
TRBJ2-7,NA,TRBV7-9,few,TGTGCCAGCAGCACCCAGGGCTACGAGCAGTACTTC,CASSTQGYEQYF
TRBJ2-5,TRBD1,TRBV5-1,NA,TGCGCCAGCAGCAAGGGGGACAGGGGGCTGGAGACCCAGTACTTC,CASSKGDRGLETQYF
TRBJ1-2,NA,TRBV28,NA,TGTGCCAGCTGGAACAGAAATAACTATGGCTACACCTTC,CASWNRNNYGYTF
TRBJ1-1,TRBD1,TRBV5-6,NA,TGTGCCAGCAGCTTCGGGACAGTGATGAACACTGAAGCTTTCTTT,CASSFGTVMNTEAFF
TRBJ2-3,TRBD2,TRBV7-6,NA,TGTGCCAGCAGTCCACTAGCGGGGGGCTGGGATACGCAGTATTTT,CASSPLAGGWDTQYF
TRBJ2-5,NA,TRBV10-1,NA,TGCGCCAGCAGAGGATCGGTGGCGGCTGCGAAACGCAGCCAGGGGACCCAGTACTTC,CASRGSVAAAKRSQGTQYF
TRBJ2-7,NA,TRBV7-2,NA,TGTGCCAGCAGCTTAAGGGGAACGGTGCCCTCGGACGAGCAGTACTTC,CASSLRGTVPSDEQYF
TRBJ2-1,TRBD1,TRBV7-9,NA,TGTGCCAGCAGCTTATATGGGACAGGGGGCAATGAGCAGTTCTTC,CASSLYGTGGNEQFF
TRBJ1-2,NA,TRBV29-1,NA,TGCAGCGTTGAAGTAGGCGGCGATAACTATGGCTACACCTTC,CSVEVGGDNYGYTF
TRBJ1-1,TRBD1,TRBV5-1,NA,TGCGCCAGCAGCTTGGCCGCAGGGGGCCCCCACACTGAAGCTTTCTTT,CASSLAAGGPHTEAFF
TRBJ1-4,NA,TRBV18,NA,TGTGCCAGCTCACCTACAGGTGCGGCTAATGAAAAACTGTTTTTT,CASSPTGAANEKLFF
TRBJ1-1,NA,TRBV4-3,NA,TGCGCCAGCAGCCAAGGTGGCGGGGTTGGCGCGGAACTTGAAGCTTTCTTT,CASSQGGGVGAELEAFF
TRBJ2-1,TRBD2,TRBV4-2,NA,TGTGCCAGCAGCCAAGATCTAGCGGGGGGTATAACGAATGAGCAGTTCTTC,CASSQDLAGGITNEQFF